This T cell receptor (beta chain) is from a study of CXCR3-negative and CXCR3-positive naive CD8 T cells. Germline V lookup: CDR1 SEHNR, CDR2 FQNEAQ (reference sequence). The CDR3 is 12 residues long. Through 5' RACE with UMI labels, the TRB cDNA libraries were prepared. After re-calling the 5' RACE reads, TCRdb lists one entry per CDR3 protein, DNA absent. This table lists about 41,000 distinct CDR3 sequences. The study's findings and limits: Cryopreservation partially lowered CXCR3 expression, so most assays used fresh PBMCs. Relative to CXCR3-negative naive cells, CXCR3-positive naive cells had more hydrophobic TRB CDR3s.

Notes on this clonotype: The antigen remains unidentified.

The clonotype was recovered from a human donor in good health. Some clones in this sample may be carry-over from other donors' samples. The V and J genes are TRBV7-9 and TRBJ1-1. Source material: naive CXCR3- CD8+ T cells from blood. Subset in this sample: CD45RO-CCR7+CD27+CD95- naive CD8+ T cells lacking CXCR3 (TNR3-). The CDR3 region is CASSLLATEAFF.